This T cell receptor beta chain derives from a study of blood T cell repertoires in COVID-19. About the study: The cDNA or gDNA used as material had been derived from T cells, B-cell-depleted T cells, or PBMCs.

CDR3 length: 14 residues. CDR1 and CDR2 from the germline V gene are SGHTA and FQGNSA. The V and J ends lost 3 bases and 0 bases respectively, with 7 bases between them. In the original analysis: Amplification of reference gene primers provided the estimated nucleated cell counts. Profiled with immunoSEQ multiplex PCR; TCRdb holds only in-frame clones, not every one. V and J calls and clone size are those listed in that table; D and trimming were worked out from the DNA. The profile shows over 110,000 clones, 88% of them singletons. The rearrangement links TRBV7-2 to TRBJ2-3; D unclear. Source material: peripheral blood. This clonotype was obtained from a man in his 70s with acute or convalescent COVID-19. CDR3 amino acids: CASSFYLSTDTQYF. As DNA, the CDR3 is TGTGCCAGCAGCTTTTATCTTAGCACAGATACGCAGTATTTT.